Shown below are 11 T cell receptor beta chains from a single sample sequenced in a study of cytomegalovirus exposure and HLA in healthy donors. 13 Jbeta primers and 60 Vbeta primers were used for the PCR. The table came from immunoSEQ multiplex PCR; TCRdb's copy has only in-frame clones and leaves some out. The sample includes over 150,000 clones, roughly 87% of them seen just once. The sample comprised PBMCs. The receptor set was obtained from a girl under three years old in good health and CMV-seronegative.

For the CDR3, the DNA is TGTGCCAGCAGCCAACTGCTAACTATCACCTACAATGAGCAGTTCTTC. Protein: CASSQLLTITYNEQFF. The chain links TRBV7-9 to TRBJ2-1; no clear D. Germline V gives CDR1 SEHNR, CDR2 FQNEAQ (reference sequence). The CDR3 has 16 residues. Trimming shortened V by 5 bases and J by 2 bases, and 16 bases separated the two germline ends.

V usage is TRBV9 and J usage is TRBJ1-6; 9 positions agree with TRBD1. The CDR3 consists of 17 residues. With 3 bases clipped from V and 7 bases from J, the junction kept 11 bases outside the gene matches. Germline-derived CDR1 and CDR2 are SGDLS and YYNGEE. CDR3 nucleotide sequence: TGTGCCAGCAGCGCAGCCCTCAACAGGGGGCGAAATTCACCCCTCCACTTT. Translated: CASSAALNRGRNSPLHF.

The chain uses TRBV19 and TRBJ2-7, with 7 bases aligning to TRBD1. Germline CDR1 reads LNHDA; CDR2 reads SQIVND (reference sequence). This CDR3 comprises 15 residues. With 5 bases clipped from V and 0 bases from J, the junction kept 7 bases outside the gene matches. This CDR3 reads CASSARTGVSYEQYF. The CDR3 DNA is TGTGCCAGTAGTGCCCGGACAGGAGTCTCCTACGAGCAGTACTTC. Full variable domain (rest looked up from reference TRBV19 and TRBJ2-7): DGGITQSPKYLFRKEGQNVTLSCEQNLNHDAMYWYRQDPGQGLRLIYYSQIVNDFQKGDIAEGYSVSREKKESFPLTVTSAQKNPTAFYLCASSARTGVSYEQYFGPGTRLTVT.

CDR3 sequence reads: CASSHGTGTRDSYEQYF. The CDR3 DNA sequence: TGCGCCAGCAGCCATGGTACCGGGACTAGAGACTCCTACGAGCAGTACTTC. The V gene is TRBV4-1, the J gene TRBJ2-7; 8 bases map to TRBD2. Germline CDR1 and CDR2: MGHRA and YSYEKL. The CDR3 has 17 amino acids. The V gene end was trimmed by 3 bases and the J gene end by 0 bases; junction bases not matched to a gene: 10.

The J gene is TRBJ2-1, the V gene TRBV7-2, with TRBD2 identical over 7 bases. CDR1 and CDR2 (germline): SGHTA, FQGNSA. V lost 5 bases, J lost 7 bases, and 5 bases stayed unmatched. This CDR3 region has 13 residues. The CDR3 nucleotides are TGTGCCAGCAGCCCGTTACTAGCGAATGAGCAGTTCTTC. Protein sequence: CASSPLLANEQFF.

V gene TRBV6-1 combines with J gene TRBJ1-5; no clear D gene. The germline V gene encodes CDR1 MNHNS and CDR2 SASEGT. This CDR3 spans 13 amino acids. Trimming left V 5 bases short and J 3 bases short, with 8 bases between. CDR3 coding DNA: TGTGCCAGCAGTCTACTTCTCAATCAGCCCCAGCATTTT. Translation: CASSLLLNQPQHF.

The V call is TRBV30, the J call TRBJ2-3, with TRBD2 identical over 11 bases. Trimming cost V 4 bases and J 3 bases; bases outside gene matches: 9. Germline V gives CDR1 GTSNPN, CDR2 SVGIG (reference sequence). The CDR3 length is 16 residues. The CDR3 DNA reads TGTGCCTGGAAAGCTAGCGGGGGGACGGTGACAGATACGCAGTATTTT. Its translation is CAWKASGGTVTDTQYF.

This clone was seen just once. The chain uses TRBV11-3 and TRBJ2-1, with a weak D call TRBD2 (6 bases). V was pared by 1 base and J by 1 base, with 11 bases between. This CDR3 has 16 residues. Per the germline V gene, CDR1 is SGHNT and CDR2 is YENEEA. The DNA for the CDR3 is TGTGCCAGCAGCTTAGTTCCGGGAGAATCCTACAATGAGCAGTTCTTC. Its translation: CASSLVPGESYNEQFF.

This clone was seen a few times. This rearrangement joins TRBV19 to TRBJ1-2, with D perhaps matching TRBD1 (5 bases). CDR3 length: 15 amino acids. CDR1 is LNHDA, CDR2 SQIVND, per germline (reference sequence). With 3 bases removed from V and 6 bases from J, the gap between germline ends came to 17 bases. CDR3: CASSMVRPGGDGYTF. In DNA form, the CDR3 reads TGTGCCAGTAGTATGGTCCGTCCGGGAGGGGATGGCTACACCTTC.

This chain connects TRBV27 to TRBJ2-5; 9 bases map to TRBD1. The CDR3 is made up of 15 amino acids. J lost 4 bases, V lost 5 bases, and 8 bases had no gene match. Germline loops: CDR1 MNHEY, CDR2 SMNVEV (reference sequence). CDR3 in amino acids: CASSGGTGHGETQYF. The DNA for the CDR3 is TGTGCCAGCAGTGGGGGGACAGGGCATGGAGAGACCCAGTACTTC.

This chain connects TRBV6-5 to TRBJ1-5; D is uncertain. V lost 4 bases and J lost 0, with 4 bases in between. The germline gives CDR1 MNHEY, CDR2 SVGAGI. This CDR3 region has 13 residues. The CDR3 DNA is TGTGCCAGCAGTTTAGATAGCAATCAGCCCCAGCATTTT. Protein product: CASSLDSNQPQHF.